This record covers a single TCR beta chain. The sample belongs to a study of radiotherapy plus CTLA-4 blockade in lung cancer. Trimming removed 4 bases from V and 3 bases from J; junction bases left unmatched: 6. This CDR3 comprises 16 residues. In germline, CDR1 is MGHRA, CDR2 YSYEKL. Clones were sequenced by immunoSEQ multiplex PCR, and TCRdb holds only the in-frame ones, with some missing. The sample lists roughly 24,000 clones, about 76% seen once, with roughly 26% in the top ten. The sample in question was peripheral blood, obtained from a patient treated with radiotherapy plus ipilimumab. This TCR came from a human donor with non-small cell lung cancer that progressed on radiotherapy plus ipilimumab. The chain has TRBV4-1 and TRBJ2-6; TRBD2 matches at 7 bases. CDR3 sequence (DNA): TGCGCCAGCAGCCCGGTAGCGGGTGTTGGGGCCAACGTCCTGACTTTC. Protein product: CASSPVAGVGANVLTF.